Given below is one T cell receptor (beta chain) in context. The sample originates from a study of T cell clones after liver transplantation. Background on the study: Three of the eight recipients were HCV-positive; the rest had non-autoimmune, non-viral transplant indications. Subjects received no induction therapy and standard immunosuppression until randomization at 12-24 months post-transplant.

The protocol was immunoSEQ multiplex PCR, while the TCRdb copy is restricted to in-frame clones and leaves out a portion. The data show about 99,000 clones, about 86% seen once. The length of the CDR3 is 17 residues. Germline CDR1 reads LNHDA; CDR2 reads SQIVND (reference sequence). With 1 base clipped from V and 2 bases from J, the junction kept 8 bases outside the gene matches. This specimen consisted of CD4+ T cells from blood, obtained around 48 months after liver transplant. This TCR was sampled from a human patient who received a liver transplant. Some T cells could come from the graft donor. The chain has TRBV19 and TRBJ1-5, with TRBD1 matching 7 bases. The CDR3 nucleotides are TGTGCCAGTAGTATAGCAAGGACAGGCCAACGCAATCAGCCCCAGCATTTT. It encodes CASSIARTGQRNQPQHF.